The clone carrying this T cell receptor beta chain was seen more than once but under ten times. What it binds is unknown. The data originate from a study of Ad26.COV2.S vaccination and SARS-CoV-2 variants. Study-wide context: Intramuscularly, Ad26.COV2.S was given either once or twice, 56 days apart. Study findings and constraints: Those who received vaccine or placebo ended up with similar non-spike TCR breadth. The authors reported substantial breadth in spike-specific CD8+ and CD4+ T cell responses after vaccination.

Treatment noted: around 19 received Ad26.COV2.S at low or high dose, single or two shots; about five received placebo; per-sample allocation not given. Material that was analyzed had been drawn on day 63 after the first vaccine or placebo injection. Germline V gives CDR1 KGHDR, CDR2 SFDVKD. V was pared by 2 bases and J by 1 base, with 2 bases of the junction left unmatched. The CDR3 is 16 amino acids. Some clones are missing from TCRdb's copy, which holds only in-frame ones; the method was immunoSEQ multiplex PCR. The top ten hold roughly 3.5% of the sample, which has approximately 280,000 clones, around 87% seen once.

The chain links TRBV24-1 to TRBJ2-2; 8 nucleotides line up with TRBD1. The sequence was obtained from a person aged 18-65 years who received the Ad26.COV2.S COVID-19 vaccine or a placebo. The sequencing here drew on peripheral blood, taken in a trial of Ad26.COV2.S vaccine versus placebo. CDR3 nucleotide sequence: TGTGCCACCAGTGATTCAGGGGGCCGGAACACCGGGGAGCTGTTTTTT. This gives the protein CATSDSGGRNTGELFF.